This TCR beta chain was sequenced during a study of blood T cell repertoires in COVID-19. Study background: Acute and convalescent COVID-19 specimens originated in the United States, Italy and Spain. PBMCs, B-cell-depleted T cells, or T cells provided the cDNA or gDNA that made up the material.

Methods used by the authors: Quantification of nucleated cells was approximated via reference gene primer amplification. Generated by immunoSEQ multiplex PCR, the TCRdb table keeps only in-frame clones and is missing some. The V and J calls and clone size are taken from that table; D and trimming were inferred from the DNA. This sample has roughly 260,000 clones; around nine tenths occur once, and the top ten carry around 10%. The CDR3 sequence is 14 residues long. Germline lookup yields CDR1 LNHDA and CDR2 SQIVND (reference sequence). Losses at the gene ends were 8 bases for V and 8 bases for J; bases not matched to a gene: 8.

The sequence was collected from a man aged 35 to 55 who had recovered from COVID-19. The chain employs TRBV19 and TRBJ2-1; 11 nucleotides line up with TRBD2. Specimen: peripheral blood. The CDR3 protein is CASSRRLAGYEQFF. The CDR3 region has the DNA TGTGCCAGTTCTCGCAGACTAGCGGGATATGAGCAGTTCTTC.